Following are 17 T cell receptor beta chains from one sample sequenced in a study of Graves' ophthalmopathy and Graves' hyperthyroidism. Investigators amplified TCR beta CDR3 regions from RNA transcripts. HTBI primers primed a first-round RT-PCR, and a second-round multiplex PCR followed. TCRdb independently ran MiXCR on the multiplex PCR reads; one entry per CDR3 protein. The table shows just over 600,000 distinct CDR3 sequences, with over 20% occurring only once. The sample consisted of peripheral blood. The receptors come from a young woman with stable Graves' hyperthyroidism. Some clones in this sample may be carry-over from other donors' samples.

This clonotype was observed many times. The CDR3 DNA sequence: TGTGCCAGCAGCTTAGGGCCAGACGGCTACGAGCAGTACTTC. Translated: CASSLGPDGYEQYF. The chain joins TRBV11-2 to TRBJ2-7; D gene unclear. The germline V gene encodes CDR1 SGHAT and CDR2 FQNNGV. The V end was cut by 1 base, the J end by 3 bases, with 10 bases between. This CDR3 is 14 amino acids long.

The V and J genes are TRBV6-2 or TRBV6-3 and TRBJ2-7, with D unresolved. This CDR3 comprises 13 residues. V was pared by 2 bases and J by 7 bases, with 12 bases between. Germline CDR1 is MNHEY and CDR2 is SVGEGT. CDR3 coding DNA: TGTGCCAGCAGTTACAACAAGGCCGGGGAGCAGTACTTC. Its translation: CASSYNKAGEQYF.

This clonotype occurred many times. This chain connects TRBV20-1 to TRBJ2-5; D uncertain. Between the trimmed V and J ends, which lost 5 bases and 2 bases, there was a span of 12 bases. CDR1 and CDR2 from the germline V gene are DFQATT and SNEGSKA (reference sequence). CDR3 size: 13 residues. This CDR3 reads CSAPRGKQETQYF. CDR3 coding DNA: TGCAGTGCTCCCCGTGGTAAACAAGAGACCCAGTACTTC.

In this sample, this clonotype turned up many times. The CDR3 region is CASSPPDTTDKNIQYF. The CDR3 nucleotides are TGTGCCAGCTCCCCCCCCGATACTACGGACAAAAACATTCAGTACTTC. This chain connects TRBV28 to TRBJ2-4; D is ambiguous. Germline CDR1 MDHEN, CDR2 SYDVKM. The CDR3 contains 16 residues. The V end was cut by 8 bases, the J end by 3 bases, with 20 bases between.

For this clonotype: Being one base from a much bigger clone, this may be a read error. This rearrangement joins TRBV7-2 to TRBJ1-1; D might be TRBD1 (6 bases). From germline, CDR1 is SGHTA and CDR2 FQGNSA. The CDR3 is 15 residues long. CDR3 in amino acids: CASSLSGTPNTEACF. The DNA for the CDR3 is TGTGCCAGCAGCTTATCCGGGACACCTAACACTGAAGCTTGCTTT.

This clonotype was seen at least ten times. CDR3 sequence: CASSDPSEIPIGTQYF. The DNA of the CDR3 is TGTGCCAGCAGCGACCCGAGTGAGATACCAATAGGGACCCAGTACTTC. The chain couples TRBV12-3 or TRBV12-4 to TRBJ2-5; D is undetermined. Trimming cost V 6 bases and J 7 bases, with 24 bases left between them. The CDR3 has 16 amino acids.

There are many counts of this clonotype. The genes are TRBV6-2 or TRBV6-3 and TRBJ1-5; 7 nucleotides align to TRBD1. The CDR3 is 13 amino acids. Unmatched junction bases numbered 6, after V lost 7 bases and J lost 6 bases. Germline V gives CDR1 MNHEY, CDR2 SVGEGT. The CDR3: CASNKGAGQPQHF. The CDR3 nucleotides read TGTGCCAGCAATAAGGGGGCCGGTCAGCCCCAGCATTTT.

This clonotype was detected many times. The chain combines TRBV6-2 or TRBV6-3 with TRBJ1-5; 9 bases are shared with TRBD1. This CDR3 is 16 amino acids long. Germline assignment: CDR1 MNHEY and CDR2 SVGEGT. V was pared by 6 bases and J by 1 base, with 7 bases of the junction left unmatched. CDR3 sequence reads: CASRDGTGRSNQPQHF. CDR3 bases: TGTGCCAGCAGAGACGGGACAGGGCGGAGCAATCAGCCCCAGCATTTT.

To note about this clonotype: The junction and the germline gene differ at one end; a read error may be behind it. V gene TRBV20-1 combines with J gene TRBJ2-4; the match to TRBD1 covers 7 bases. Germline-derived CDR1 and CDR2 are DFQATT and SNEGSKA (reference sequence). The CDR3 contains 14 residues. CDR3 amino acids: CSAPRGLAKNIKYF. CDR3 bases: TGCAGTGCTCCCAGGGGGTTAGCCAAAAACATTAAGTACTTC.

This clonotype showed up just a few times. The rearrangement links TRBV2 to TRBJ2-7; possibly TRBD1 for D (6 bases). The V gene's germline CDR1 is SNHLY and CDR2 FYNNEI. V gave up 4 bases and J gave up 7 bases, with 17 bases separating them. The CDR3 has 14 residues. The CDR3 sequence is CASSGDQGSGEQYF. DNA of the CDR3: TGTGCCAGCAGTGGAGATCAGGGGTCGGGTGAGCAGTACTTC.

This clonotype was detected ten times or more. The V call is TRBV20-1, the J call TRBJ1-2; 9 bases agree with TRBD1. V lost 3 bases and J lost 6; bases outside the gene matches: 8. This CDR3 has 14 residues. Germline V lookup: CDR1 DFQATT, CDR2 SNEGSKA (reference sequence). CDR3 sequence (DNA): TGCAGTGCTAGGCGACAGGGGGTACCAGATGGCTACACCTTC. Amino acid sequence: CSARRQGVPDGYTF.

This clonotype has only a few counts. This rearrangement joins TRBV12-3 or TRBV12-4 to TRBJ1-1; weak D call: TRBD1 (6 bases). There are 15 residues in the CDR3. The V end was cut by 3 bases, the J end by 4 bases, with 15 bases between. The CDR3 DNA reads TGTGCCAGCAGTTTCGTGTCGGGGGGCATCACTGAAGCTTTCTTT. Encoded protein: CASSFVSGGITEAFF.

Many counts were recorded for this clonotype. The V gene is TRBV5-1, the J gene TRBJ2-5, with D possibly matching TRBD1 (5 bases). There are 15 residues in the CDR3. Germline V gene data show CDR1 as SGHRS and CDR2 as YFSETQ. Trimming left V 5 bases short and J 1 base short, with 15 bases between. CDR3 sequence reads: CASSSQKGPQETQYF. The CDR3 region has the DNA TGCGCCAGCAGTTCACAAAAGGGGCCCCAAGAGACCCAGTACTTC.

This clonotype was found many times. V is TRBV12-3 or TRBV12-4 and J is TRBJ2-2, with TRBD2 as a possible D gene (6 bases). The CDR3 consists of 15 residues. V dropped 3 bases and J dropped 2 bases, with 10 bases sitting between them. CDR3: CASSFGGKNTGELFF. CDR3 DNA: TGTGCCAGCAGTTTCGGCGGGAAAAACACCGGGGAGCTGTTTTTT.

This clonotype came up many times. The rearrangement joins TRBV6-5 to TRBJ2-7; TRBD2 matches 11 bases. This CDR3 has 15 amino acids. Trimming cost V 9 bases and J 4 bases; bases outside gene matches: 11. CDR1 is MNHEY, CDR2 SVGAGI, per germline. CDR3 region: CASVLAGDGSYEQYF. The CDR3, as DNA: TGTGCCAGTGTACTAGCGGGAGACGGTAGTTACGAGCAGTACTTC.

This clonotype occurred many times. The V and J genes are TRBV11-1 and TRBJ2-7; weak D call: TRBD2 (6 bases). V dropped 2 bases and J dropped 4 bases, with 15 bases sitting between them. Germline V gene lookup returns CDR1 SGHAT and CDR2 FQDESV (reference sequence). The CDR3 is 15 residues long. The CDR3 spells CASSLTDGSLYEQYF. The CDR3 DNA reads TGTGCCAGCAGCTTAACTGACGGGAGTTTGTACGAGCAGTACTTC.

As for this clonotype: A read error may explain this, as a much larger clone is one base away. V usage is TRBV6-1 and J usage is TRBJ1-2; TRBD1 is a possible D gene (5 bases). Germline V CDR1 and CDR2: MNHNS, SASEGT. V was cut by 1 base and J by 4 bases, with 7 bases left in between. This CDR3 is 13 amino acids long. The chain's CDR3 is CASSEGQSYGYTF. The CDR3 DNA is TGTGCCAGCAGTGAAGGACAGAGCTATGGCTACACCTTC.